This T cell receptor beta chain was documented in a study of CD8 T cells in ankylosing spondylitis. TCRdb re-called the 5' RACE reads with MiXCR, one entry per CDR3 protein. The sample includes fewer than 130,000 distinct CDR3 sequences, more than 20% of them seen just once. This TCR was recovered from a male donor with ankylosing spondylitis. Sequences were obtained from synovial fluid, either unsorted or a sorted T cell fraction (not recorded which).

CDR3 residues: CSLLLGTRSEQYF. As DNA, the CDR3 is TGCAGCCTCTTACTGGGGACTAGAAGCGAGCAGTACTTC. The chain employs TRBV20-1 and TRBJ2-7, with 8 bases identical to TRBD2. CDR1 is DFQATT and CDR2 is SNEGSKA in the germline V gene (reference sequence). This CDR3 has 13 residues.